This T cell receptor beta chain was found in a study of T cell responses to AZD1222 COVID-19 vaccine. Study-wide background: The study pooled second doses at about 4 or about 12 weeks. Overall study findings and caveats: Without day 14 samples, only post-peak T cell repertoires were studied.

Germline V gene lookup returns CDR1 LNHDA and CDR2 SQIVND (reference sequence). The V end was cut by 8 bases, the J end by 2 bases, with 4 bases between. This CDR3 comprises 11 residues. Profiling relied on immunoSEQ multiplex PCR, and the TCRdb table lists in-frame clones only, not all of them. This sample has roughly 120,000 clones, with roughly 90% found just once. As for this clone: The target antigen is unknown.

Specimen: peripheral blood, collected on day 0 of AZD1222 vaccination. This chain uses TRBV19 with TRBJ1-3; no clear D gene. This sequence was found in an adult in good health. As DNA, the CDR3 is TGTGCCAGTGGCACTGGAAACACCATATATTTT. It codes for CASGTGNTIYF. The variable domain in full, with the rest retrieved from reference TRBV19 and TRBJ1-3, is DGGITQSPKYLFRKEGQNVTLSCEQNLNHDAMYWYRQDPGQGLRLIYYSQIVNDFQKGDIAEGYSVSREKKESFPLTVTSAQKNPTAFYLCASGTGNTIYFGEGSWLTVV.